Shown below are 25 T cell receptor beta chains from a single sample sequenced in a study of blood T cell repertoires in COVID-19. The repertoire was sequenced with immunoSEQ multiplex PCR; TCRdb's copy has only in-frame clones and lacks some. The sample has some 270,000 clones; roughly 86% are singletons. The sample taken for sequencing was PBMCs or T cells enriched from blood (not recorded which). The receptors shown here come from a woman aged 55-75 years who had recovered from COVID-19.

This clone turned up a few times. The chain carries TRBV3-1 (or the pseudogene TRBV3-2) and TRBJ2-3; TRBD2 matches at 14 bases. The CDR3 is 16 amino acids. Per germline, CDR1 LGHDT and CDR2 YNNKEL (reference sequence). V lost 3 bases and J lost 6; bases outside the gene matches: 5. The CDR3 bases are TGTGCCAGCAGCCAGGGACTAGCGGGGGCCCCGGATACGCAGTATTTT. Amino acids: CASSQGLAGAPDTQYF.

The rearrangement joins TRBV29-1 to TRBJ1-5; tentatively, D is TRBD1 (5 bases). The CDR3 extends over 13 amino acids. The V end lost 6 bases, the J end lost 4 bases, and 13 bases lay between the germline ends. Germline V gene lookup returns CDR1 SQVTM and CDR2 ANQGSEA. CDR3 amino acids: CSVADSGNQPQHF. As DNA, the CDR3 is TGCAGCGTCGCCGACAGTGGAAATCAGCCCCAGCATTTT.

The CDR3 spells CASSYSRGEYNSPLHF. The CDR3 bases are TGTGCCAGCAGTTACTCCAGGGGGGAATATAATTCACCCCTCCACTTT. The J gene is TRBJ1-6, the V gene TRBV27, with 7 bases aligning to TRBD1. The CDR3 length is 16 residues. V lost 4 bases to trimming and J lost 4 bases; unmatched junction nucleotides: 7. Germline CDR1 is MNHEY and CDR2 is SMNVEV (reference sequence).

This clone was counted once. The rearrangement uses TRBV15 and TRBJ2-4, with 8 bases aligning to TRBD1. Germline lookup yields CDR1 LNHNV and CDR2 YYDKDF (reference sequence). With 5 bases clipped from V and 7 bases from J, the junction kept 7 bases outside the gene matches. This CDR3 is built from 14 residues. CDR3 sequence (DNA): TGTGCCACCAGCGTAGGACAGGGTAGGAACATTCAGTACTTC. Residues: CATSVGQGRNIQYF.

The chain carries TRBV28 and TRBJ1-2; 8 bases match TRBD1. The CDR3 extends over 15 amino acids. Germline V CDR1 and CDR2: MDHEN, SYDVKM. The V segment lost 5 bases and the J segment 8 bases; nucleotides outside the gene matches: 13. This chain's CDR3 is CASSPPDRGGGGYTF. The CDR3, as DNA: TGTGCCAGCAGTCCCCCCGACAGGGGAGGTGGCGGCTACACCTTC.

The V and J genes are TRBV6-5 and TRBJ1-5; 7 bases fit TRBD1. V gave up 5 bases and J gave up 12 bases; unmatched junction bases: 16. Germline V gene sequence: CDR1 MNHEY, CDR2 SVGAGI. The CDR3 has 15 residues. CDR3 sequence reads: CASSNRGGLRGNQHF. The CDR3 nucleotides read TGTGCCAGCAGTAACAGGGGCGGCCTAAGGGGGAACCAGCATTTT.

The chain recombines TRBV19 with TRBJ2-7; perhaps TRBD2 as D (6 bases). Looked up from germline, CDR1 is LNHDA and CDR2 is SQIVND (reference sequence). Trimming took off 5 bases at V and 6 bases at J, with 17 bases between the two ends. The CDR3 is 14 amino acids. The DNA of the CDR3 is TGTGCCAGTAGTCAAACGGGGGATCTCTTCGAGCAGTACTTC. Encoded protein: CASSQTGDLFEQYF.

The V call is TRBV7-3, the J call TRBJ2-1; weak D call: TRBD2 (6 bases). This CDR3 is 14 amino acids long. Germline V gene lookup returns CDR1 SGHTA and CDR2 FQGTGA. The germline V and J ends were trimmed by 2 bases and 1 base, with 6 bases remaining between them. The CDR3 DNA sequence: TGTGCCAGCAGCTTAGCGGGATCCTACAATGAGCAGTTCTTC. This codes for CASSLAGSYNEQFF.

V gene TRBV19 combines with J gene TRBJ1-6; 8 bases are a match to TRBD1. V gave up 6 bases and J gave up 9 bases; unmatched junction bases: 10. This CDR3 has 15 residues. The germline V gene encodes CDR1 LNHDA and CDR2 SQIVND (reference sequence). The CDR3 region is CASRPGTGGISPLHF. CDR3 sequence (DNA): TGTGCCAGTAGACCCGGGACAGGAGGGATTTCACCCCTCCACTTT.

CDR3 nucleotides: TGTGCCAACAAGGGGGTCAACACTGAAGCTTTCTTT. Amino acids: CANKGVNTEAFF. The rearrangement uses TRBV7-9 and TRBJ1-1; a possible D gene is TRBD1 (6 bases). Germline V gene lookup returns CDR1 SEHNR and CDR2 FQNEAQ (reference sequence). Trimming took 10 bases from V and 2 from J, leaving 11 bases between them. The CDR3 totals 12 residues.

This chain uses TRBV11-3 with TRBJ2-5; 7 bases are a match to TRBD2. This CDR3 comprises 17 residues. J was trimmed by 2 bases and V by 6 bases; bases with no gene match: 15. The germline CDR1 and CDR2 sequences are SGHNT and YENEEA. The CDR3 spells CASSPRSTSAIQETQYF. CDR3 nucleotides: TGTGCCAGCAGTCCACGGTCAACTAGCGCAATTCAAGAGACCCAGTACTTC.

The rearrangement links TRBV29-1 to TRBJ1-3; D is ambiguous. This CDR3 region has 12 residues. Germline-derived CDR1 and CDR2 are SQVTM and ANQGSEA. Trimming cost V 6 bases and J 8 bases, with 14 bases left between them. DNA of the CDR3: TGCAGCGTGGGAGGCAACGAGGACACCATATATTTT. Residues: CSVGGNEDTIYF.

The chain uses TRBV7-9 and TRBJ2-3, with D perhaps matching TRBD1 or TRBD2 (6 bases each). V lost 5 bases and J lost 4, with 13 bases in between. The CDR3 has 14 residues. The germline V gene has CDR1 SEHNR and CDR2 FQNEAQ (reference sequence). The CDR3 DNA reads TGTGCCAGCAGCATAGGGGGGCCCCCAGATACGCAGTATTTT. The encoded protein is CASSIGGPPDTQYF.

V is TRBV5-1 and J is TRBJ2-7; no firm D call. Trimming removed 7 bases at V and 0 bases at J, with 14 bases between. CDR3 length: 14 residues. CDR1 and CDR2 (germline): SGHRS, YFSETQ. The CDR3 here is CASANSRSSYEQYF. As DNA, the CDR3 is TGCGCCAGCGCTAATTCAAGGAGCTCCTACGAGCAGTACTTC.

The chain is built from TRBV9 and TRBJ1-6, with TRBD1 identical over 7 bases. The CDR3 consists of 16 residues. Germline CDR1 SGDLS, CDR2 YYNGEE. V was pared by 0 bases and J by 7 bases, with 7 bases of the junction left unmatched. CDR3 DNA: TGTGCCAGCAGCGTAGGGGTTGGCAGGGGGAATTCACCCCTCCACTTT. Protein: CASSVGVGRGNSPLHF.

The rearrangement joins TRBV5-6 to TRBJ2-5; D is unclear. The V and J ends lost 4 bases and 4 bases respectively, with 14 bases between them. Germline values: CDR1 SGHDT, CDR2 YYEEEE. The CDR3 consists of 14 residues. This CDR3 reads CASSKVQAGETQYF. In nucleotides, the CDR3 is TGTGCCAGCAGCAAAGTCCAGGCCGGAGAGACCCAGTACTTC.

CDR3 nucleotides: TGTGCCAGCAGCCCGACAGGGCCCCTGGGCTACACCTTC. Translated, it gives CASSPTGPLGYTF. This rearrangement joins TRBV6-5 to TRBJ1-2, with 7 bases matching TRBD1. This CDR3 is 13 amino acids long. Germline CDR1 reads MNHEY; CDR2 reads SVGAGI. V lost 6 bases and J lost 8; bases outside the gene matches: 9.

This chain uses TRBV5-1 with TRBJ2-1; D possibly corresponds to TRBD2 (6 bases). CDR3 length: 13 amino acids. Germline V gene lookup returns CDR1 SGHRS and CDR2 YFSETQ. V shed 4 bases and J shed 9 bases, with 14 bases lying between them. CDR3 amino acids: CASSIGTSSEQFF. CDR3 DNA sequence: TGCGCCAGCAGCATTGGGACTTCAAGTGAGCAGTTCTTC.

V usage is TRBV11-3 and J usage is TRBJ1-1; 8 bases agree with TRBD1. The CDR3 runs to 14 residues. Germline V gene lookup returns CDR1 SGHNT and CDR2 YENEEA. V shed 5 bases and J 6 bases; nucleotides not matched to a gene: 8. CDR3 coding DNA: TGTGCCAGCAGCGAGACAGGGGCGAGGGCTGAAGCTTTCTTT. Its protein product is CASSETGARAEAFF.

The rearrangement links TRBV2 to TRBJ1-2, with TRBD1 matching over 10 bases. Looked up from germline, CDR1 is SNHLY and CDR2 is FYNNEI. Germline trimming cut 11 bases from V and 4 bases from J; bases unmatched to any gene: 7. This CDR3 is built from 13 residues. CDR3 region: CADRQGAVYGYTF. In DNA form, the CDR3 reads TGTGCCGACCGACAGGGGGCGGTCTATGGCTACACCTTC.

This sequence joins TRBV10-3 and TRBJ1-1, with a weak D call TRBD1 (6 bases). CDR1 ENHRY and CDR2 SYGVKD come from the germline V gene. The CDR3 is 13 residues long. V lost 10 bases to trimming and J lost 1 base, with 13 bases between them. This chain's CDR3 is CANAGAPNTEAFF. The CDR3 DNA reads TGTGCCAACGCAGGGGCTCCGAACACTGAAGCTTTCTTT.

The V call is TRBV4-2, the J call TRBJ2-1, with 7 positions matching TRBD2. Germline-derived CDR1 and CDR2 are LGHNA and YNFKEQ. The CDR3 is 15 amino acids. Germline trimming cut 0 bases from V and 6 bases from J; bases unmatched to any gene: 5. The CDR3, as DNA: TGTGCCAGCAGCCAAGATCGACTAGCCGGCAATGAGCAGTTCTTC. This codes for CASSQDRLAGNEQFF.

The V gene is TRBV7-3, the J gene TRBJ2-7; D is unclear. The CDR3 covers 15 residues. Germline values: CDR1 SGHTA, CDR2 FQGTGA. Trimming took 0 bases from V and 0 from J, leaving 9 bases between them. The CDR3 sequence is CASSLTYLSSYEQYF. The CDR3 bases are TGTGCCAGCAGCTTAACGTATCTCAGCTCCTACGAGCAGTACTTC.

V and J are TRBV19 and TRBJ2-1, with TRBD2 matching over 11 bases. Germline CDR1 is LNHDA and CDR2 is SQIVND (reference sequence). This CDR3 is 19 amino acids long. The V segment lost 0 bases and the J segment 4 bases; nucleotides outside the gene matches: 11. The CDR3 loop reads CASSIDARTSGLIYNEQFF. The DNA of the CDR3 is TGTGCCAGTAGTATAGATGCTCGGACTAGCGGGCTTATTTACAATGAGCAGTTCTTC.

The chain has TRBV11-2 and TRBJ1-4; D unresolved. Looked up from germline, CDR1 is SGHAT and CDR2 is FQNNGV. Trimming took off 1 base at V and 8 bases at J, with 14 bases between the two ends. CDR3 length equals 15 residues. CDR3 nucleotide sequence: TGTGCCAGCAGCTTAGGAGGCGCCCCCCGAGAAAAACTGTTTTTT. As protein: CASSLGGAPREKLFF.